This passage covers 13 T cell receptor beta chains from one sample sequenced in a study of metastatic and nonmetastatic thyroid tumors. None of the patients had undergone any treatment ahead of thyroid surgery. TCRdb reanalyzed the PCR reads with MiXCR. The sample lists roughly 44,000 clones, less than 25% occurring once. Material for sequencing was tumor tissue. The receptors originated from a female donor with papillary thyroid cancer or a benign thyroid nodule (not recorded which). Some clones in this sample may be carry-over from other donors' samples.

Many counts were recorded for this clone. The gene calls are TRBV18 and TRBJ2-7, with a weak D call TRBD2 (5 bases). Germline V gene lookup returns CDR1 KGHSH and CDR2 LQKENI. The CDR3 extends over 13 amino acids. V was pared by 6 bases and J by 2 bases, with 11 bases between. The CDR3 spells CASSLGGPYEQYF. The CDR3 DNA reads TGTGCCAGCTCCCTCGGAGGTCCCTACGAGCAGTACTTC.

This clone occurred many times. V usage is TRBV6-5 and J usage is TRBJ2-3, with D possibly called TRBD1 or TRBD2 (5 bases each). The ends were cut back, 1 base at V and 4 bases at J, with 12 bases in the middle. This CDR3 contains 15 residues. Germline CDR1 MNHEY, CDR2 SVGAGI. CDR3 nucleotides: TGTGCCAGCAGTTACTTGGGGGTCCTGGCAGATACGCAGTATTTT. It translates to CASSYLGVLADTQYF.

The table lists this clone with a few counts. This chain joins TRBV2 and TRBJ2-7, with unresolved D. CDR1 and CDR2 (germline): SNHLY, FYNNEI. Trimming removed 2 bases from V and 6 bases from J, with 11 bases in between. The CDR3 is 13 residues long. CDR3 loop: CASSEPFRPEQYF. In DNA, the CDR3 is TGTGCCAGCAGTGAACCCTTTAGGCCCGAGCAGTACTTC.

This clone was picked up many times. This chain uses TRBV7-2 with TRBJ2-2; 8 bases map to TRBD1. The CDR3 covers 14 residues. V gave up 5 bases and J gave up 3 bases; unmatched junction bases: 2. Per germline, CDR1 SGHTA and CDR2 FQGNSA. The CDR3 is CASSATGDTGELFF. Here the CDR3 DNA reads TGTGCCAGCAGCGCGACAGGGGACACCGGGGAGCTGTTTTTT. The complete variable domain, with remaining parts taken from reference TRBV7-2 and TRBJ2-2, reads GAGVSQSPSNKVTEKGKDVELRCDPISGHTALYWYRQSLGQGLEFLIYFQGNSAPDKSGLPSDRFSAERTGGSVSTLTIQRTQQEDSAVYLCASSATGDTGELFFGEGSRLTVL.

This clone occurred many times. This chain links TRBV11-2 with TRBJ1-1; D uncertain. The CDR3 totals 15 residues. CDR1 SGHAT and CDR2 FQNNGV come from the germline V gene. V was clipped by 1 base and J by 2 bases, with 11 bases between them. CDR3 DNA sequence: TGTGCCAGCAGCTTAGGTGGAGGCTATAACACTGAAGCTTTCTTT. Encoded protein: CASSLGGGYNTEAFF.

This clone was recorded many times. At one end, the junction sequence differs from germline, possibly due to a read error. The chain carries TRBV2 and TRBJ1-2; the D is unclear. The CDR3 has 14 amino acids. Germline V gene sequence: CDR1 SNHLY, CDR2 FYNNEI. The CDR3 DNA reads as TGTGCCAGCAGTGAGTGGGGATCTAATTATGGCTACACCTTC. This encodes CASSEWGSNYGYTF.

The CDR3 protein is CSARWGRYGYTF. In nucleotides, the CDR3 is TGCAGTGCCAGGTGGGGAAGATATGGCTACACCTTC. The V and J genes are TRBV20-1 and TRBJ1-2; D remains ambiguous. V was cut by 6 bases and J by 5 bases, with 13 bases left in between. The CDR3 contains 12 residues. In germline, CDR1 is DFQATT, CDR2 SNEGSKA (reference sequence).

This clone was counted ten times or more. The rearrangement uses TRBV6-2 or TRBV6-3 and TRBJ2-3; 7 bases line up with TRBD2. This CDR3 is 15 amino acids long. V lost 7 bases to trimming and J lost 2 bases; unmatched junction nucleotides: 9. CDR1 MNHEY and CDR2 SVGEGT come from the germline V gene. Here the CDR3 reads CASTYGGSHTDTQYF. DNA of the CDR3: TGTGCCAGCACCTACGGGGGGAGCCACACAGATACGCAGTATTTT.

This clone was picked up a small number of times. The CDR3 is CASRFDDNQPQHF. CDR3 coding DNA: TGTGCCAGCAGATTTGACGACAATCAGCCCCAGCATTTT. V and J are TRBV6-1 and TRBJ1-5, with D uncertain. The V and J ends lost 6 bases and 3 bases respectively, with 9 bases between them. Per the germline V gene, CDR1 is MNHNS and CDR2 is SASEGT. The CDR3 is 13 residues long.

This clone was seen repeatedly, ten times or more. This chain links TRBV6-4 with TRBJ1-2, with 9 bases identical to TRBD1. Looked up from germline, CDR1 is MRHNA and CDR2 is SNTAGT. The CDR3 length is 16 residues. V trimming: 4 bases; J trimming: 7 bases; junction bases outside the gene matches: 13. This CDR3 reads CASSGGGQGQGSGYTF. The CDR3, as DNA: TGTGCCAGCAGTGGGGGGGGACAGGGACAGGGAAGTGGCTACACCTTC.

This clone was picked up many times. V and J are TRBV4-3 and TRBJ2-2; 9 bases are a match to TRBD1. The V segment lost 1 base and the J segment 6 bases; nucleotides outside the gene matches: 6. CDR3 length equals 16 residues. Germline V lookup: CDR1 LGHNA, CDR2 YSLEER. CDR3 protein: CASSQGGDRGAGELFF. The CDR3 DNA sequence: TGCGCCAGCAGCCAAGGTGGCGACAGGGGGGCCGGGGAGCTGTTTTTT.

This clone has only a few counts. The chain joins TRBV19 to TRBJ2-7; D is unclear. The CDR3 is 14 amino acids. The V end was cut by 6 bases, the J end by 6 bases, with 18 bases between. Per germline, CDR1 LNHDA and CDR2 SQIVND (reference sequence). CDR3 amino acids: CASSNPWVGPEQYF. As DNA, the CDR3 is TGTGCCAGTAGCAACCCCTGGGTTGGGCCCGAGCAGTACTTC.

The table lists this clone with many counts. The chain couples TRBV11-1 to TRBJ2-5; 10 positions match TRBD1. Per the germline V gene, CDR1 is SGHAT and CDR2 is FQDESV (reference sequence). The trim removed 3 bases at V and 1 base at J, leaving 11 bases unmatched. This CDR3 is 18 amino acids long. The CDR3 coding sequence is TGTGCCAGCAGCTTCCCGCCTCGGGACAGGGGAGTCCAAGAGACCCAGTACTTC. This sequence encodes CASSFPPRDRGVQETQYF.